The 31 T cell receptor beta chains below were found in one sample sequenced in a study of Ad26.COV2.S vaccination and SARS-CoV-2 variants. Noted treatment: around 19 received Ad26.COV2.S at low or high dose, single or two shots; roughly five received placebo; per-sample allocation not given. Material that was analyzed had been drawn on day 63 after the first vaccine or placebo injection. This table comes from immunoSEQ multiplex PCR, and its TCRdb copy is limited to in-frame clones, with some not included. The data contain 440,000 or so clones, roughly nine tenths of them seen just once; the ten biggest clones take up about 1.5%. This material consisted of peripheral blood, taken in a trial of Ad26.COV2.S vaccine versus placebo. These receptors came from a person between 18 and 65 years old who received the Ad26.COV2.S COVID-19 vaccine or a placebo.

CDR3 in amino acids: CASTPLAGGSRTQYF. The CDR3, as DNA: TGTGCCAGCACCCCACTAGCGGGAGGTTCCCGTACGCAGTATTTT. This chain uses TRBV11-2 with TRBJ2-3, with 12 bases aligning to TRBD2. The germline CDR1 and CDR2 sequences are SGHAT and FQNNGV. V shed 7 bases and J 8 bases; nucleotides not matched to a gene: 10. The CDR3 is made up of 15 amino acids.

The CDR3 reads CASSLRGIQPQHF. DNA of the CDR3: TGTGCCAGCAGTTTAAGAGGGATCCAGCCCCAGCATTTT. The chain employs TRBV12-3 or TRBV12-4 and TRBJ1-5; the D is unclear. CDR3 size: 13 residues. The ends were cut back, 2 bases at V and 7 bases at J, with 9 bases in the middle.

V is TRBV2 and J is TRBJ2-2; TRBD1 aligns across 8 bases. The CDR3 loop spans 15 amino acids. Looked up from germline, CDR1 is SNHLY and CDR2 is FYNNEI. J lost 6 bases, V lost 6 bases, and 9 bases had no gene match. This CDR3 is CASSRDQGAAGELFF. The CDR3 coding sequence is TGTGCCAGCAGCCGGGACCAGGGGGCGGCCGGGGAGCTGTTTTTT.

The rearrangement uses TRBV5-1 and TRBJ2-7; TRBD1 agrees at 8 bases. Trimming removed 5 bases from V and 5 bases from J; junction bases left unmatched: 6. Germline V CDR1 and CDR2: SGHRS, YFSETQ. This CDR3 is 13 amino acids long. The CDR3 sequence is CASRLTGANEQYF. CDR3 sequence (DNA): TGCGCCAGCAGATTGACAGGGGCGAACGAGCAGTACTTC.

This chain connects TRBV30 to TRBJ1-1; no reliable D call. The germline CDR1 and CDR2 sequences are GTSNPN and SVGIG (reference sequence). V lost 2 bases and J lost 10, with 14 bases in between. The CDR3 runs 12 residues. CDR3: CAWSLGSPGAFF. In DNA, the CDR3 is TGTGCCTGGAGTTTGGGTAGCCCTGGAGCTTTCTTT.

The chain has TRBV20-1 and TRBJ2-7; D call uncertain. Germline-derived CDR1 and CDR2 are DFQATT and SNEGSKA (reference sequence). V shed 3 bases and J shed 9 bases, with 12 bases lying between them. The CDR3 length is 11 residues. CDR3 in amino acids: CSASVGVGQYF. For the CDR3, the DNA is TGCAGTGCTAGTGTCGGAGTCGGGCAGTACTTC.

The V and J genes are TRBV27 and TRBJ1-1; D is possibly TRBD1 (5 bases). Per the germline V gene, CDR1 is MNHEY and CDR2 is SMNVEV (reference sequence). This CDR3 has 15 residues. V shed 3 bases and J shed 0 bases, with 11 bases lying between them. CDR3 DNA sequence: TGTGCCAGCAGTTTTCAGCACAGGTTGAACACTGAAGCTTTCTTT. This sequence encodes CASSFQHRLNTEAFF.

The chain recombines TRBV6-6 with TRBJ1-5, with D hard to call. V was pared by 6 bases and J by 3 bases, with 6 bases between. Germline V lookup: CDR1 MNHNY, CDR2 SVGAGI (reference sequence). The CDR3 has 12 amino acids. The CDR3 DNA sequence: TGTGCCAGCAGCGACAACAATCAGCCCCAGCATTTT. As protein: CASSDNNQPQHF.

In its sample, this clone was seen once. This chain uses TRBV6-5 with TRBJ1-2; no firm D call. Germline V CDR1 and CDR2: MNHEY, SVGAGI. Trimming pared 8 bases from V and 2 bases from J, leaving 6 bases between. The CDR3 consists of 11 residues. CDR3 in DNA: TGTGCCAGCGGGCAGAACTATGGCTACACCTTC. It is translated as CASGQNYGYTF.

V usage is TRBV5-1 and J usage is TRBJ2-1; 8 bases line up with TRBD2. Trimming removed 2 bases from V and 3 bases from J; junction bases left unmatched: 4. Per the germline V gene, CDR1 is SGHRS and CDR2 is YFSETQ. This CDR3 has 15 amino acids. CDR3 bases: TGCGCCAGCAGCTTTGCAGCGGGAGACTACAATGAGCAGTTCTTC. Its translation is CASSFAAGDYNEQFF.

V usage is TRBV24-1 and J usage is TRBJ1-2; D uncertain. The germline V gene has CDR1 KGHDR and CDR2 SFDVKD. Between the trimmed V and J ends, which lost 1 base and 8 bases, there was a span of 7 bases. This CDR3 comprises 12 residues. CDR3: CATSDFTEGYTF. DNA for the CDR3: TGTGCCACCAGTGATTTTACGGAAGGCTACACCTTC.

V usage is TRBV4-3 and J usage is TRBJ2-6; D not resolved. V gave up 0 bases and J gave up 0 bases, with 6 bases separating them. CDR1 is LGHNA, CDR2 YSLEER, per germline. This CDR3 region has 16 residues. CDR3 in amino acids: CASSQEGRSGANVLTF. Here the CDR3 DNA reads TGCGCCAGCAGCCAAGAAGGGCGCTCTGGGGCCAACGTCCTGACTTTC.

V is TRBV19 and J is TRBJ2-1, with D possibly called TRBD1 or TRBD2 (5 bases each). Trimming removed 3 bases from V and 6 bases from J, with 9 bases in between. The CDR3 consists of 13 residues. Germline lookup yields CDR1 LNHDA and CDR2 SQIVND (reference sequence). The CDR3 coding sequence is TGTGCCAGTAGTATGAGGGACCTCAATGAGCAGTTCTTC. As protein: CASSMRDLNEQFF. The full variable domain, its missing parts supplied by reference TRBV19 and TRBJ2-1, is DGGITQSPKYLFRKEGQNVTLSCEQNLNHDAMYWYRQDPGQGLRLIYYSQIVNDFQKGDIAEGYSVSREKKESFPLTVTSAQKNPTAFYLCASSMRDLNEQFFGPGTRLTVL.

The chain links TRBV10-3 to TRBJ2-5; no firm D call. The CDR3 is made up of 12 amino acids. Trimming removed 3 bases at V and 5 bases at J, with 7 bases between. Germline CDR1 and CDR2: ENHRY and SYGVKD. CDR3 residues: CAISEVAETQYF. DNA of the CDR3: TGTGCCATCAGTGAAGTCGCGGAGACCCAGTACTTC.

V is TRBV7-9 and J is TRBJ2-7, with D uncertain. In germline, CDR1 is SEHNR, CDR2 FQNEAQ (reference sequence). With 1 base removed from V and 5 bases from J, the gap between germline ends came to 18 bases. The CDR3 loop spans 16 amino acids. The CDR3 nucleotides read TGTGCCAGCAGCTTAGAACGGCTAGATAACATCGACGAGCAGTACTTC. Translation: CASSLERLDNIDEQYF.

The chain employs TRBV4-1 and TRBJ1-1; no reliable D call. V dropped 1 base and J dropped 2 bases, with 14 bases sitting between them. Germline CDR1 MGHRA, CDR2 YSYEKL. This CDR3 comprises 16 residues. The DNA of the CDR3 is TGCGCCAGCAGCCAAGTAGGTGCCTATCTAAACACTGAAGCTTTCTTT. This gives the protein CASSQVGAYLNTEAFF.

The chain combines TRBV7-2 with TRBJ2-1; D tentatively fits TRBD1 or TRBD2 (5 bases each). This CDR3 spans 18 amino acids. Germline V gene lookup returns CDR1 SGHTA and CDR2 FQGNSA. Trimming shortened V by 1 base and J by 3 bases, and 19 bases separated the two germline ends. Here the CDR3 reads CASSLGLGTRRDYNEQFF. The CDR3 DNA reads TGTGCCAGCAGCTTAGGGCTCGGGACCCGCAGAGACTACAATGAGCAGTTCTTC.

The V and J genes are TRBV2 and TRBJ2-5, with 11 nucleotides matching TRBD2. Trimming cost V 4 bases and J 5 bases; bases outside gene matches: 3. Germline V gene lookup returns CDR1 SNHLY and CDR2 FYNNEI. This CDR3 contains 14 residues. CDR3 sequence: CASSVAGGWETQYF. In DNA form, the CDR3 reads TGTGCCAGCAGTGTAGCGGGAGGGTGGGAGACCCAGTACTTC.

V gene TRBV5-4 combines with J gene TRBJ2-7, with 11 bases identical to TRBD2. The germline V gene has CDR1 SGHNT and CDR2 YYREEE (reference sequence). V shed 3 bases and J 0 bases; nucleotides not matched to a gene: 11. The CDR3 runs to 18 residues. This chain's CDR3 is CASSSPGLAALSSYEQYF. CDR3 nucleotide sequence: TGTGCCAGCAGCTCCCCGGGACTAGCGGCATTGAGCTCCTACGAGCAGTACTTC.

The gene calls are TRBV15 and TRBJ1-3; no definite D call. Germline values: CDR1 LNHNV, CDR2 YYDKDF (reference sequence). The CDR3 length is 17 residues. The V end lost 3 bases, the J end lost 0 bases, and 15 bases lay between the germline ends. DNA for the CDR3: TGTGCCACCAGCAGCCCCCCTGGACGGCCCTCTGGAAACACCATATATTTT. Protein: CATSSPPGRPSGNTIYF. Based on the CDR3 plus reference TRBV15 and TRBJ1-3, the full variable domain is DAMVIQNPRYQVTQFGKPVTLSCSQTLNHNVMYWYQQKSSQAPKLLFHYYDKDFNNEADTPDNFQSRRPNTSFCFLDIRSPGLGDTAMYLCATSSPPGRPSGNTIYFGEGSWLTVV.

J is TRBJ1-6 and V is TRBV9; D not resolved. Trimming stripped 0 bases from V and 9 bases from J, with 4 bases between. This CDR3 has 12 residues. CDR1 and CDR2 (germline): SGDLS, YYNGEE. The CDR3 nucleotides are TGTGCCAGCAGCGTAGCCGGTTCACCCCTCCACTTT. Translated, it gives CASSVAGSPLHF.

DNA of the CDR3: TGTGCCAGCAGTATCCCAGGGGGGTGGCAGCCCCAGCATTTT. It is translated as CASSIPGGWQPQHF. This chain connects TRBV28 to TRBJ1-5; TRBD1 agrees at 7 bases. The CDR3 runs 14 residues. Germline V gene lookup returns CDR1 MDHEN and CDR2 SYDVKM. After removal of 5 bases from V and 7 bases from J, the junction contained 8 bases not matched to a gene.

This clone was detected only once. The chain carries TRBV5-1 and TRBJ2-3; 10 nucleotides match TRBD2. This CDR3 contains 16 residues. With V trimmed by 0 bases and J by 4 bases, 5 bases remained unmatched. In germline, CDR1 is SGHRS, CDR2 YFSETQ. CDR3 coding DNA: TGCGCCAGCAGCTTGGATACTAGCGGGAAGGCAGATACGCAGTATTTT. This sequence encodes CASSLDTSGKADTQYF.

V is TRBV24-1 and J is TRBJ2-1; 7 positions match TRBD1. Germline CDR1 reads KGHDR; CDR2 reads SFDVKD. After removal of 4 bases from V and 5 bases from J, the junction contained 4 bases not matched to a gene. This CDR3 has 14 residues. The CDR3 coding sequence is TGTGCCACCAGTGAGTCGGGACAGAACAATGAGCAGTTCTTC. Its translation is CATSESGQNNEQFF.

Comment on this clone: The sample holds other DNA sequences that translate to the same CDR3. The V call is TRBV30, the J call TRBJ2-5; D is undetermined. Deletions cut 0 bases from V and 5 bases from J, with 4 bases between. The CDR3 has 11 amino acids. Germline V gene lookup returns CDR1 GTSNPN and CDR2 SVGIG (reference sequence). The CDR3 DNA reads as TGTGCCTGGAGTGTCGGGGAGACCCAGTACTTC. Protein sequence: CAWSVGETQYF.

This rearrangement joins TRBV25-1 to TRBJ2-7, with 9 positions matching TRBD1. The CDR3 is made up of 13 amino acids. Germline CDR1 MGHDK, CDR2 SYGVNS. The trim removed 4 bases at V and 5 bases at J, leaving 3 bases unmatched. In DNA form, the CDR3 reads TGTGCCAGCAGTGGGGGGACAGGGCACGAGCAGTACTTC. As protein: CASSGGTGHEQYF.

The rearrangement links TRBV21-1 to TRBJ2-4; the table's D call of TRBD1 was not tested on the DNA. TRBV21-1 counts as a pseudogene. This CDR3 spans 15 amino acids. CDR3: CASSKVRVAKNIQYF. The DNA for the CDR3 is TGTGCCAGCAGCAAAGTCAGGGTGGCCAAAAACATTCAGTACTTC.

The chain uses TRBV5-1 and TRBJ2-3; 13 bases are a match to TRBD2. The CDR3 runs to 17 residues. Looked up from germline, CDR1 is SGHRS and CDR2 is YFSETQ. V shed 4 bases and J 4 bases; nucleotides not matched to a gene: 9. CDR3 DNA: TGCGCCAGCAGCCTACGGACTAGCGGGAGCTCTCCAGATACGCAGTATTTT. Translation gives CASSLRTSGSSPDTQYF.

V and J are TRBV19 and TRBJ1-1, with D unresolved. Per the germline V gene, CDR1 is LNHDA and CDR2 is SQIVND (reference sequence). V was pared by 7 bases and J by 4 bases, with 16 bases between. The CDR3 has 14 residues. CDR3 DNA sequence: TGTGCCAGTACGATGGGAGGATTGGGCACTGAAGCTTTCTTT. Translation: CASTMGGLGTEAFF. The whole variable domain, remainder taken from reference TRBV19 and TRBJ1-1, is DGGITQSPKYLFRKEGQNVTLSCEQNLNHDAMYWYRQDPGQGLRLIYYSQIVNDFQKGDIAEGYSVSREKKESFPLTVTSAQKNPTAFYLCASTMGGLGTEAFFGQGTRLTVV.

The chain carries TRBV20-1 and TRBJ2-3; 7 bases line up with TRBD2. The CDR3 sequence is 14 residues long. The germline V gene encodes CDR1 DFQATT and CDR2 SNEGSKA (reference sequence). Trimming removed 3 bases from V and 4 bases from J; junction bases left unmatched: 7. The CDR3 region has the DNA TGCAGTGCTAGTTCTAGCGGCTACGCAGATACGCAGTATTTT. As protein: CSASSSGYADTQYF.

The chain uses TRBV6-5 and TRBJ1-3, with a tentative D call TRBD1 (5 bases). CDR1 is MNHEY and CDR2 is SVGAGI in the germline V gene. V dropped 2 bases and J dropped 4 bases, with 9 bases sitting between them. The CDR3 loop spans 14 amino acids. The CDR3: CASSYGGGGNTIYF. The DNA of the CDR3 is TGTGCCAGCAGTTACGGCGGGGGAGGAAACACCATATATTTT.